Shown below are 13 T cell receptor beta chains from a single sample sequenced in a study of T-cell memory formation after mild COVID-19 (dated by TCRdb to the early 2020s). Preparation of the library involved 5' RACE. Sequenced using an Illumina NovaSeq 6000. TCRdb applied fastp at Q25 and MiXCR to the public reads, then kept only in-frame beta chains. Merged by CDR3 protein, the rows form single entries marked with the most common genes and DNA. The sample table lists about 240,000 distinct CDR3 sequences, approximately 10% of them with a count of one. Of the sample, 20% to 25% is held by the ten largest clones. The sample consisted of PBMCs or a T cell subset sorted from them (not recorded which). All receptors come from a man between 18 and 35 years old who had mild COVID-19 (a few samples of this study predate the infection). The sample titles of this study are shuffled in the database, so cell type and time point are left out; the donor was told from shared clones.

This clonotype has just a few counts. The rearrangement joins TRBV10-3 to TRBJ2-1; a possible D gene is TRBD1 (5 bases). Germline V CDR1 and CDR2: ENHRY, SYGVKD. This CDR3 region has 13 residues. V lost 0 bases and J 8 bases, leaving 8 bases between the germline ends. CDR3 in amino acids: CAISESRGHEQFF. CDR3 coding DNA: TGTGCCATCAGTGAGTCAAGGGGTCATGAGCAGTTCTTC.

This clonotype has ten or more counts. This chain links TRBV16 with TRBJ2-1, with no clear D. Germline CDR1 reads KGHSY; CDR2 reads FQNENV. The CDR3 runs to 11 residues. Trimming took off 1 base at V and 11 bases at J, with 6 bases between the two ends. CDR3 in DNA: TGTGCCAGCAGCCAATTTCAGCAGCAGTTCTTC. Translating it yields CASSQFQQQFF.

The chain links TRBV20-1 to TRBJ1-4; a possible D gene is TRBD1 (5 bases). This CDR3 is 11 amino acids long. Deletions cut 5 bases from V and 8 bases from J, with 9 bases between. The germline V gene has CDR1 DFQATT and CDR2 SNEGSKA (reference sequence). The CDR3 spells CSAWTQEKLFF. In DNA, the CDR3 is TGCAGTGCTTGGACACAGGAAAAACTGTTTTTT.

The chain couples TRBV2 to TRBJ1-1; 7 bases are shared with TRBD1. There are 14 residues in the CDR3. From germline, CDR1 is SNHLY and CDR2 FYNNEI. The J segment lost 2 bases and the V segment lost 8 bases, leaving 8 bases of the junction unmatched. Here the CDR3 DNA reads TGTGCCAGCGCCCGGGACAGCCGTAACACTGAAGCTTTCTTT. Encoded protein: CASARDSRNTEAFF.

This clonotype came up a few times. The rearrangement uses TRBV9 and TRBJ2-1; the match to TRBD1 covers 10 bases. Germline V gene data show CDR1 as SGDLS and CDR2 as YYNGEE. The CDR3 length is 16 residues. V shed 2 bases and J 7 bases; nucleotides not matched to a gene: 9. The CDR3 DNA sequence: TGTGCCAGCAGCGTGGAGACAGGGGGCCTTGGTAATGAGCAGTTCTTC. Translated: CASSVETGGLGNEQFF.

This clonotype was found a few times. This chain connects TRBV29-1 to TRBJ1-5; tentatively, D is TRBD1 (5 bases). In germline, CDR1 is SQVTM, CDR2 ANQGSEA. The CDR3 has 15 residues. V dropped 6 bases and J dropped 5 bases, with 20 bases sitting between them. For the CDR3, the DNA is TGCAGCGTCGGCCGATCCGGGACGGACCATCAGCCCCAGCATTTT. Translated: CSVGRSGTDHQPQHF. The whole variable domain, remainder taken from reference TRBV29-1 and TRBJ1-5, is SAVISQKPSRDICQRGTSLTIQCQVDSQVTMMFWYRQQPGQSLTLIATANQGSEATYESGFVIDKFPISRPNLTFSTLTVSNMSPEDSSIYLCSVGRSGTDHQPQHFGDGTRLSIL.

In its sample, this clonotype was seen a few times. The chain has TRBV10-3 and TRBJ2-7; possibly TRBD1 for D (5 bases). Germline loops: CDR1 ENHRY, CDR2 SYGVKD. The CDR3 has 13 amino acids. Trimming took 6 bases from V and 3 from J, leaving 12 bases between them. As DNA, the CDR3 is TGTGCCATCAGGGACCAACAGGACTACGAGCAGTACTTC. Translated, it gives CAIRDQQDYEQYF.

This clonotype was seen a handful of times. The chain carries TRBV5-5 and TRBJ1-5; the D gene is possibly TRBD1 (5 bases). The CDR3 runs to 15 residues. The germline gives CDR1 SGHKS, CDR2 YYEKEE (reference sequence). With 0 bases removed from V and 5 bases from J, the gap between germline ends came to 12 bases. As DNA, the CDR3 is TGTGCCAGCAGCTTGGGACAGAGCAGCTATCAGCCCCAGCATTTT. Residues: CASSLGQSSYQPQHF.

This clonotype was seen ten or more times. The genes are TRBV10-2 and TRBJ2-2; 7 nucleotides line up with TRBD2. Germline loops: CDR1 WSHSY, CDR2 SAAADI. Trimming cost V 3 bases and J 2 bases; bases outside gene matches: 9. The CDR3 is 17 amino acids. As DNA, the CDR3 is TGCGCCAGCAGTGATCTAGGGCGGGGGACTAACACCGGGGAGCTGTTTTTT. Translated: CASSDLGRGTNTGELFF.

V is TRBV5-1 and J is TRBJ2-2; 10 bases align to TRBD1. The CDR3 has 15 amino acids. The J segment lost 7 bases and the V segment lost 3 bases, leaving 6 bases of the junction unmatched. Germline V gene data show CDR1 as SGHRS and CDR2 as YFSETQ. The CDR3 coding sequence is TGCGCCAGCAGCTACGACAGGGGGCAGAGCGGGGAGCTGTTTTTT. Translation gives CASSYDRGQSGELFF.

This clonotype has more than one count but fewer than ten. This chain uses TRBV5-1 with TRBJ2-2, with D perhaps TRBD2 (6 bases). The V and J ends lost 4 bases and 0 bases respectively, with 16 bases between them. Per germline, CDR1 SGHRS and CDR2 YFSETQ. The CDR3 runs 17 residues. In DNA form, the CDR3 reads TGCGCCAGCAGCACCCGCGGGGCAACGACGAACACCGGGGAGCTGTTTTTT. It yields the protein CASSTRGATTNTGELFF.

The rearrangement joins TRBV7-2 to TRBJ2-5; no definite D call. Germline loops: CDR1 SGHTA, CDR2 FQGNSA. Trimming stripped 3 bases from V and 5 bases from J, with 13 bases between. The CDR3 runs to 14 residues. In DNA form, the CDR3 reads TGTGCCAGCAGCTTTTCCTGGGATGGGGAGACCCAGTACTTC. This translates into CASSFSWDGETQYF.

V usage is TRBV6-2 or TRBV6-3 and J usage is TRBJ2-5; D may match TRBD1 or TRBD2 (6 bases each). V was shortened by 2 bases and J by 4 bases, with 8 bases between the two germline ends. Germline V gene data show CDR1 as MNHEY and CDR2 as SVGEGT. There are 13 residues in the CDR3. The CDR3 region is CASSYGGPETQYF. CDR3 in DNA: TGTGCCAGCAGTTACGGGGGGCCAGAGACCCAGTACTTC.